This record covers a single T cell receptor (beta chain). Germline V lookup: CDR1 SGHNT, CDR2 YENEEA. With 2 bases removed from V and 2 bases from J, the gap between germline ends came to 12 bases. The CDR3 runs to 15 residues. The data were obtained in a study of blood T cell repertoires in COVID-19. Overall study context: Spain, Italy and the United States supplied samples that represented acute and convalescent COVID-19. The analysed material was cDNA or gDNA that came from T cells, B-cell-depleted T cells, or PBMCs.

In the source study's methods: By means of reference gene primer amplification, nucleated cell counts were estimated. TCRdb's copy holds only in-frame clones and misses some; the assay was immunoSEQ multiplex PCR. That table is the source of V, J and clone size, and D and trimming were worked out from the DNA. The sample includes just under 65,000 clones, roughly 85% of them seen just once. The chain is built from TRBV11-3 and TRBJ1-1; D gene uncertain. The source material was peripheral blood. This TCR was recovered from a man between 35 and 55 years old with acute or convalescent COVID-19. CDR3 sequence: CASSLPTAINTEAFF. The CDR3 DNA is TGTGCCAGCAGCTTACCAACAGCTATTAACACTGAAGCTTTCTTT.